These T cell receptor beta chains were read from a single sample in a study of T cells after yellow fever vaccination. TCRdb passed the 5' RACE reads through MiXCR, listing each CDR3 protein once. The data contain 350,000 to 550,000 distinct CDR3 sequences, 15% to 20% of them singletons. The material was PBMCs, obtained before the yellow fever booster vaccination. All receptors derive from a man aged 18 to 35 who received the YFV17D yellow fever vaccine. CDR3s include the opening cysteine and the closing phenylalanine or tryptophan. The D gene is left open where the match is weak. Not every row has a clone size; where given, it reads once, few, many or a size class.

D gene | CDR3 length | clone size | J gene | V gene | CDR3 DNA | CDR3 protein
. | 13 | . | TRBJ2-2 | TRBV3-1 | TGTGCCAGCTGGTCTCGGCCCACCGGGGAGCTGTTTTTT | CASWSRPTGELFF
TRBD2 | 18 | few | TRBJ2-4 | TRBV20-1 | TGCAGTGCTAGAGATCAAACTAGCGGGGGATTAGCCAAAAACATTCAGTACTTC | CSARDQTSGGLAKNIQYF
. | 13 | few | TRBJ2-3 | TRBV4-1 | TGCGCCAGCAGCCAAGCTCTGGCGTATACGCAGTATTTT | CASSQALAYTQYF
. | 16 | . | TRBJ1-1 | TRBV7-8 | TGTGCCAGCAGCTTCAGGGGTCCGGCTCTGAACACTGAAGCTTTCTTT | CASSFRGPALNTEAFF
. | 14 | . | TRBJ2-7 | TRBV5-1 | TGCGCCAGCAATTTAGGGGGGGACTCCTACGAGCAGTACTTC | CASNLGGDSYEQYF
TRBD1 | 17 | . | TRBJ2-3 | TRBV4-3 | TGCGCCAGCAGCCGAGACAGGGGGCGACCCGCAGCAGATACGCAGTATTTT | CASSRDRGRPAADTQYF
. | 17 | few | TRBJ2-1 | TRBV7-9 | TGTGCCAGCAGCCTTTCCAGTGGGGCTGGTCCACCCAATGAGCAGTTCTTC | CASSLSSGAGPPNEQFF
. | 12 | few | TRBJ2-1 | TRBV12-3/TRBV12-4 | TGTGCCAGCACCCTCCGGGGGATTGAGCAGTTCTTC | CASTLRGIEQFF
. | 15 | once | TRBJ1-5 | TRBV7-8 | TGTGCCAGCAGCTTATGGGTTACACTCAATCAGCCCCAGCATTTT | CASSLWVTLNQPQHF
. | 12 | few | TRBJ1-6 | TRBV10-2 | TGCGCCAGCAGAAGAGGAAATTCACCCCTCCACTTT | CASRRGNSPLHF
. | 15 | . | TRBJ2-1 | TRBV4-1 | TGCGCCAGCAGCCAAGCTGCGGGGGCCCACAATGAGCAGTTCTTC | CASSQAAGAHNEQFF
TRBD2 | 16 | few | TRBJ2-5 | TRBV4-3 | TGCGCCAGCAGCCAGCTGGGACTAGCGGGGCCTGAGACCCAGTACTTC | CASSQLGLAGPETQYF
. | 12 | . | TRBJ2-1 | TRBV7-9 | TGTGCCAGCAGCTTCGGCCCCAGGGAGCAGTTCTTC | CASSFGPREQFF
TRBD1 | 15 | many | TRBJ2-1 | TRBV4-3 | TGCGCCAGCAGCCAAGGACAGGGGGCTTACAATGAGCAGTTCTTC | CASSQGQGAYNEQFF
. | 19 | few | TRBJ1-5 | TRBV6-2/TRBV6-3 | TGTGCCAGCAGTTACTCCCACGGGGGCGGAAGATATAGCAATCAGCCCCAGCATTTT | CASSYSHGGGRYSNQPQHF
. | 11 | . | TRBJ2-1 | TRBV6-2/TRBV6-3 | TGTGCCAGCAGTACTACGGCCAAGCAGTTCTTC | CASSTTAKQFF
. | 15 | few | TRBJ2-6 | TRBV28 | TGTGCCAGCAGAGGAAAGGGAGCTGGGGCCAACGTCCTGACTTTC | CASRGKGAGANVLTF
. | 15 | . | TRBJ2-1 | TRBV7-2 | TGTGCCAGCAGCTTTACCAGGCAGGGGAACAATGAGCAGTTCTTC | CASSFTRQGNNEQFF
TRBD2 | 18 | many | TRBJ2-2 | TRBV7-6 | TGTGCCAGCAGTTCCCCCCTTCGCGGGGGAGGGACCGCCGGGGAGCTGTTTTTT | CASSSPLRGGGTAGELFF
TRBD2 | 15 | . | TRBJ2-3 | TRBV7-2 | TGTGCCAGCAGCATGATAGCGGGGGGGGGAGATACGCAGTATTTT | CASSMIAGGGDTQYF
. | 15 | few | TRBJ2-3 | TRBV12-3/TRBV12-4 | TGTGCCAGCAGTTCCTGGGGGAGGGGGGGAGATACGCAGTATTTT | CASSSWGRGGDTQYF
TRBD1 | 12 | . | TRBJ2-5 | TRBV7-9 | TGTGCCAGCAGCGCACAGGGGGAGACCCAGTACTTC | CASSAQGETQYF
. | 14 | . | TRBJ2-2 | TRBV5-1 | TGCGCCAGCAGCTCCGCCCCGCAGGACGGGGAGCTGTTTTTT | CASSSAPQDGELFF
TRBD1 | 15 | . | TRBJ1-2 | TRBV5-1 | TGCGCCAGCAGCCGACAGCAGGGGGCTGGCTATGGCTACACCTTC | CASSRQQGAGYGYTF
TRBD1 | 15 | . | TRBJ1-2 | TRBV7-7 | TGTGCCAGCAGCTCCGACAGGGGGCATAACTATGGCTACACCTTC | CASSSDRGHNYGYTF
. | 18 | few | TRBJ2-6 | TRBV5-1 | TGCGCCAGCAGCTTGACGACCGATCCTGTCTCTGGGGCCAACGTCCTGACTTTC | CASSLTTDPVSGANVLTF
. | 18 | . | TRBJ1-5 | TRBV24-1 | TGTGCCACCAGCTCAAACCAACATCAAGAGGGTATAGGTCAGCCCCAGCATTTT | CATSSNQHQEGIGQPQHF
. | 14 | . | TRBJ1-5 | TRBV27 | TGTGCCAGCAGTCCCCGTATTGGGAATCAGCCCCAGCATTTT | CASSPRIGNQPQHF
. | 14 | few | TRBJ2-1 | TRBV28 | TGTGCCAGCAGTTCTGGGGACTCCTACAATGAGCAGTTCTTC | CASSSGDSYNEQFF
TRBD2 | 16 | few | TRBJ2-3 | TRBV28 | TGTGCCAGCAGTTTAGGGAGCGGGGGGGCCACAGATACGCAGTATTTT | CASSLGSGGATDTQYF
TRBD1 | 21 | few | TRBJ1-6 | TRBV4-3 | TGCGCCAGCAGCCGACAAGTACCGGGACAGGGCACGGTGTACTATAATTCACCCCTCCACTTT | CASSRQVPGQGTVYYNSPLHF
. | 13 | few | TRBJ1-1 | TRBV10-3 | TGTGCCATCAGCGTGACAGGGAACACTGAAGCTTTCTTT | CAISVTGNTEAFF
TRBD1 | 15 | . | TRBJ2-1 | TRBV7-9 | TGTGCCAGCAGCTGGAGGCAGGGGGCAGTCCATGAGCAGTTCTTC | CASSWRQGAVHEQFF
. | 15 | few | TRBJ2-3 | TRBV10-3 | TGTGCCACCGGCGAAGGGGCCCAATACACAGATACGCAGTATTTT | CATGEGAQYTDTQYF
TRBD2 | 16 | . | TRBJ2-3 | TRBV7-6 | TGTGCCAGCAGCCCCCGTGGTAGCGGGGGCACGGATACGCAGTATTTT | CASSPRGSGGTDTQYF
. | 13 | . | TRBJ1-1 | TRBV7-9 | TGTGCCAGCACCATTGCCACAAACACTGAAGCTTTCTTT | CASTIATNTEAFF
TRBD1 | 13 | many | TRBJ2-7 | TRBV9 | TGTGCCAGCAGCGCCGGGACAGGGCGCGAGCAGTACTTC | CASSAGTGREQYF
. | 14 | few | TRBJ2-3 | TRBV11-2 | TGTGCCAGCAGCTTAGCGTTAAACACAGATACGCAGTATTTT | CASSLALNTDTQYF
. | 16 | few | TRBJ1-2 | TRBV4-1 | TGCGCCAGCAGCCAAGAGGGCTTAAGGGGCAGAGAAGGCTACACCTTC | CASSQEGLRGREGYTF
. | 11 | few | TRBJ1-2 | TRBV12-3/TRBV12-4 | TGTGCCAGTTCAGGAGTCTATGGCTACACCTTC | CASSGVYGYTF
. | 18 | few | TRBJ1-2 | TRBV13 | TGTGCCAGCAGCTCCGTCGAATACTCTGGGGCCGAGGACTATGGCTACACCTTC | CASSSVEYSGAEDYGYTF
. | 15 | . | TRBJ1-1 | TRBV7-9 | TGTGCCAGCAGCCAGGTTTTTGGGGGGACCACTGAAGCTTTCTTT | CASSQVFGGTTEAFF
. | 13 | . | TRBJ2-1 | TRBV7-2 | TGTGCCAGCAGCTTAGGCTGGGACAATGAGCAGTTCTTC | CASSLGWDNEQFF
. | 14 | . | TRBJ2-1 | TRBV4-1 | TGCGCCAGCAGCCAAGTAGCGGCCCTAAGCGAGCAGTTCTTC | CASSQVAALSEQFF
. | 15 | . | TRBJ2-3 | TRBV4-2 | TGTGCCAGCAGACGGCGCGCCGATAGCACAGATACGCAGTATTTT | CASRRRADSTDTQYF